This passage covers 6 T cell receptor beta chains from one sample sequenced in a study of blood T cell repertoires in COVID-19. Sequencing was performed with immunoSEQ multiplex PCR; in TCRdb, only in-frame clones are kept and a portion is missing. The data contain around 90,000 clones, around four fifths of them singletons. Sequences were obtained from peripheral blood. The receptor source for this set is a woman aged 70-85 years with active or convalescent COVID-19.

V and J are TRBV20-1 and TRBJ2-1; 10 bases align to TRBD2. The CDR3 totals 14 residues. With 3 bases clipped from V and 10 bases from J, the junction kept 9 bases outside the gene matches. Germline CDR1 and CDR2: DFQATT and SNEGSKA (reference sequence). CDR3 sequence reads: CSASGGLAGAEQFF. In nucleotides, the CDR3 is TGCAGTGCTAGTGGTGGCCTAGCGGGGGCCGAGCAGTTCTTC.

In this sample, this clone turned up a few times. The chain links TRBV27 to TRBJ1-3, with D perhaps matching TRBD1 (5 bases). This CDR3 contains 14 residues. Trimming removed 4 bases from V and 2 bases from J, with 9 bases in between. Germline CDR1 is MNHEY and CDR2 is SMNVEV (reference sequence). This CDR3 is CASSSPGPGNTIYF. DNA for the CDR3: TGTGCCAGCAGTTCACCAGGGCCTGGAAACACCATATATTTT.

The chain links TRBV12-3 or TRBV12-4 to TRBJ1-1, with D possibly matching TRBD1 (6 bases). V lost 6 bases to trimming and J lost 1 base, with 9 bases between them. This CDR3 is built from 13 residues. The CDR3 coding sequence is TGTGCCAGCAGGGGACATGCGAACACTGAAGCTTTCTTT. It specifies CASRGHANTEAFF.

This clone was seen a few times. The chain uses TRBV4-2 and TRBJ2-6; no definite D call. Germline CDR1 and CDR2: LGHNA and YNFKEQ. The CDR3 has 17 amino acids. The V and J ends lost 3 bases and 0 bases respectively, with 12 bases between them. Here the CDR3 reads CASSHEAAVSGANVLTF. The CDR3 nucleotides are TGTGCCAGCAGCCACGAGGCGGCGGTCTCTGGGGCCAACGTCCTGACTTTC.

V is TRBV18 and J is TRBJ1-2, with TRBD1 identical over 8 bases. CDR1 and CDR2 (germline): KGHSH, LQKENI. The CDR3 extends over 16 amino acids. The V gene end was trimmed by 2 bases and the J gene end by 3 bases; junction bases not matched to a gene: 8. CDR3 DNA sequence: TGTGCCAGCTCACCAATCTTGACAGGGGACGACTATGGCTACACCTTC. This translates into CASSPILTGDDYGYTF.

The genes are TRBV28 and TRBJ2-2; maybe TRBD2 (7 bases). Trimming removed 7 bases from V and 0 bases from J, with 12 bases in between. Germline-derived CDR1 and CDR2 are MDHEN and SYDVKM. CDR3 length equals 15 residues. The CDR3 region is CASIGGGTNTGELFF. The DNA for the CDR3 is TGTGCCAGCATTGGGGGGGGCACGAACACCGGGGAGCTGTTTTTT.